This entry lists 29 T cell receptor beta chains sequenced from one sample in a study of shared clonotypes between healthy human individuals. Naive CD8 cells were CD45RO-negative, positively selected for CCR7, excluding terminally differentiated effector memory CD45RA+ cells. Some clones are missing from TCRdb's copy, which holds only in-frame ones; the method was immunoSEQ multiplex PCR. The table shows around 580,000 clones, with roughly 98% occurring only once. The sample taken for sequencing was naive CD8+ T cells sorted from blood. The receptors here all came from a man aged 25 to 40 in good health.

The chain has TRBV4-1 and TRBJ2-3; D not certain. CDR1 and CDR2 (germline): MGHRA, YSYEKL. This CDR3 spans 16 amino acids. V lost 6 bases, J lost 0 bases, and 16 bases lay in between. In DNA, the CDR3 is TGCGCCAGCAGGGGTTTATCCGGTACTAGCACAGATACGCAGTATTTT. Residues: CASRGLSGTSTDTQYF.

This chain links TRBV7-3 with TRBJ2-1; TRBD2 matches 7 bases. The length of the CDR3 is 15 residues. V dropped 6 bases and J dropped 7; count of bases not matched to a gene: 12. Per the germline V gene, CDR1 is SGHTA and CDR2 is FQGTGA. CDR3 sequence reads: CASRLGAGARNEQFF. DNA for the CDR3: TGTGCCAGCAGATTAGGGGCGGGAGCAAGGAATGAGCAGTTCTTC.

This clone has only one observation. The V and J genes are TRBV30 and TRBJ2-5; D perhaps matches TRBD1 (6 bases). Germline V gene data show CDR1 as GTSNPN and CDR2 as SVGIG (reference sequence). Trimming pared 0 bases from V and 2 bases from J, leaving 13 bases between. CDR3 length: 15 amino acids. CDR3 amino acids: CAWSVGVQGQETQYF. For the CDR3, the DNA is TGTGCCTGGAGTGTAGGAGTACAGGGACAAGAGACCCAGTACTTC.

V gene TRBV6-1 combines with J gene TRBJ2-2; D remains ambiguous. Germline V gene sequence: CDR1 MNHNS, CDR2 SASEGT. Trimming stripped 7 bases from V and 4 bases from J, with 4 bases between. The CDR3 runs to 11 residues. CDR3: CASKVTGELFF. The CDR3 DNA follows: TGTGCCAGCAAGGTCACCGGGGAGCTGTTTTTT.

This chain joins TRBV27 and TRBJ2-7; possible D gene TRBD1, 5 bases. V lost 8 bases and J lost 3, with 11 bases in between. CDR1 and CDR2 from the germline V gene are MNHEY and SMNVEV (reference sequence). This CDR3 region has 12 residues. The CDR3, as DNA: TGTGCCAGCGCTGACAGCGACTACGAGCAGTACTTC. It encodes CASADSDYEQYF.

The chain links TRBV7-2 to TRBJ2-1; D gene ambiguous. Germline V CDR1 and CDR2: SGHTA, FQGNSA. With 5 bases removed from V and 2 bases from J, the gap between germline ends came to 16 bases. This CDR3 comprises 16 residues. CDR3 sequence (DNA): TGTGCCAGCAGCCTCGGACCCCCCGGCCCCTACAATGAGCAGTTCTTC. Its translation is CASSLGPPGPYNEQFF. Full variable domain (remainder filled in from reference TRBV7-2 and TRBJ2-1): GAGVSQSPSNKVTEKGKDVELRCDPISGHTALYWYRQSLGQGLEFLIYFQGNSAPDKSGLPSDRFSAERTGGSVSTLTIQRTQQEDSAVYLCASSLGPPGPYNEQFFGPGTRLTVL.

The chain couples TRBV7-8 to TRBJ1-3; maybe TRBD1 (5 bases). CDR3 length equals 16 residues. Germline V gives CDR1 SGHVS, CDR2 FQNEAQ. V was cut by 5 bases and J by 0 bases, with 14 bases left in between. CDR3 protein: CASSHYRDGSGNTIYF. The CDR3 DNA reads as TGTGCCAGCAGCCATTACCGGGACGGCTCTGGAAACACCATATATTTT. The full variable domain, with the rest looked up from reference TRBV7-8 and TRBJ1-3, is GAGVSQSPRYKVAKRGQDVALRCDPISGHVSLFWYQQALGQGPEFLTYFQNEAQLDKSGLPSDRFFAERPEGSVSTLKIQRTQQEDSAVYLCASSHYRDGSGNTIYFGEGSWLTVV.

This clone was observed once. V gene TRBV5-1 combines with J gene TRBJ2-2; 13 positions agree with TRBD2. The CDR3 is 20 amino acids. V was pared by 4 bases and J by 1 base, with 13 bases of the junction left unmatched. CDR1 SGHRS and CDR2 YFSETQ come from the germline V gene. The CDR3: CASSQEGTSGITLNTGELFF. The CDR3 DNA follows: TGCGCCAGCAGCCAAGAAGGGACTAGCGGGATTACCCTGAACACCGGGGAGCTGTTTTTT. Looking up the rest from reference TRBV5-1 and TRBJ2-2 gives the full variable domain: KAGVTQTPRYLIKTRGQQVTLSCSPISGHRSVSWYQQTPGQGLQFLFEYFSETQRNKGNFPGRFSGRQFSNSRSEMNVSTLELGDSALYLCASSQEGTSGITLNTGELFFGEGSRLTVL.

As for this clone: This sample includes further DNA sequences coding for the same CDR3. The J gene is TRBJ2-2, the V gene TRBV18; D gene ambiguous. The V end lost 3 bases, the J end lost 6 bases, and 5 bases lay between the germline ends. Per germline, CDR1 KGHSH and CDR2 LQKENI. The CDR3 is made up of 12 amino acids. The CDR3 sequence: CASSPEAGELFF. The CDR3, as DNA: TGTGCCAGCTCACCTGAGGCCGGGGAGCTGTTTTTT.

V usage is TRBV9 and J usage is TRBJ2-3; D not certain. This CDR3 spans 14 amino acids. Germline lookup yields CDR1 SGDLS and CDR2 YYNGEE. Trimming took off 3 bases at V and 0 bases at J, with 8 bases between the two ends. CDR3 coding DNA: TGTGCCAGCAGCGAGCGCGCGAGCACAGATACGCAGTATTTT. This translates into CASSERASTDTQYF. The full variable domain, with the rest looked up from reference TRBV9 and TRBJ2-3, is DSGVTQTPKHLITATGQRVTLRCSPRSGDLSVYWYQQSLDQGLQFLIQYYNGEERAKGNILERFSAQQFPDLHSELNLSSLELGDSALYFCASSERASTDTQYFGPGTRLTVL.

The chain couples TRBV9 to TRBJ2-5; D is tentatively TRBD1 or TRBD2 (6 bases each). This CDR3 region has 15 residues. CDR1 is SGDLS and CDR2 is YYNGEE in the germline V gene. Trimming cost V 5 bases and J 2 bases, with 16 bases left between them. CDR3 region: CASSFWGAPQETQYF. CDR3 sequence (DNA): TGTGCCAGCAGTTTCTGGGGGGCCCCACAAGAGACCCAGTACTTC.

In its sample, this clone was seen once. This rearrangement joins TRBV13 to TRBJ2-1, with D perhaps TRBD1 (5 bases). Trimming pared 1 base from V and 5 bases from J, leaving 9 bases between. Germline-derived CDR1 and CDR2 are PRHDT and FYEKMQ (reference sequence). The CDR3 extends over 14 amino acids. The CDR3 here is CASSLEGKNNEQFF. CDR3 DNA sequence: TGTGCCAGCAGCTTAGAGGGGAAAAACAATGAGCAGTTCTTC.

V gene TRBV11-2 combines with J gene TRBJ2-7; weak D call: TRBD2 (6 bases). Germline V gives CDR1 SGHAT, CDR2 FQNNGV. The CDR3 contains 12 residues. V gave up 8 bases and J gave up 3 bases, with 11 bases separating them. DNA of the CDR3: TGTGCCAGCCGCGGGCGGGACTACGAGCAGTACTTC. Its translation is CASRGRDYEQYF.

The chain carries TRBV5-1 and TRBJ1-3; 8 nucleotides match TRBD1. The CDR3 covers 17 residues. After removal of 1 base from V and 0 bases from J, the junction contained 6 bases not matched to a gene. CDR1 SGHRS and CDR2 YFSETQ come from the germline V gene. CDR3 nucleotide sequence: TGCGCCAGCAGCTTGAATAGACAGGGGAACTCTGGAAACACCATATATTTT. Its translation: CASSLNRQGNSGNTIYF.

The chain recombines TRBV7-8 with TRBJ2-7, with D unclear. The CDR3 runs to 13 residues. The V gene lost 5 bases and the J gene lost 2 bases, with 10 bases spanning the gap. Germline V lookup: CDR1 SGHVS, CDR2 FQNEAQ. The CDR3, as DNA: TGTGCCAGCAGCCCAAGGCCAGCCTACGAGCAGTACTTC. Protein: CASSPRPAYEQYF.

The chain uses TRBV11-2 and TRBJ2-3, with D hard to call. V dropped 0 bases and J dropped 2 bases, with 6 bases sitting between them. This CDR3 spans 14 amino acids. In germline, CDR1 is SGHAT, CDR2 FQNNGV. The CDR3 nucleotides read TGTGCCAGCAGCTTAGACCCATACACAGATACGCAGTATTTT. This encodes CASSLDPYTDTQYF.

V and J are TRBV5-1 and TRBJ1-1; no clear D. V lost 1 base and J 2 bases, leaving 6 bases between the germline ends. The CDR3 is 13 residues long. Germline CDR1 SGHRS, CDR2 YFSETQ. The CDR3 DNA follows: TGCGCCAGCAGCTTGTATTCTAACACTGAAGCTTTCTTT. Translated: CASSLYSNTEAFF.

As regards this clone: This specimen includes other DNA sequences encoding the same CDR3. The V gene is TRBV28, the J gene TRBJ2-3; D gene ambiguous. Looked up from germline, CDR1 is MDHEN and CDR2 is SYDVKM. The CDR3 totals 14 residues. V lost 5 bases to trimming and J lost 0 bases, with 9 bases between them. The CDR3 nucleotides are TGTGCCAGCAGTCCTCCGGGTAGCACAGATACGCAGTATTTT. It codes for CASSPPGSTDTQYF.

Details on this clone: This same CDR3 is encoded by further DNA sequences in the sample. The gene calls are TRBV5-4 and TRBJ2-7; TRBD2 aligns across 11 bases. Germline V gives CDR1 SGHNT, CDR2 YYREEE (reference sequence). CDR3 length: 14 amino acids. V lost 1 base, J lost 6 bases, and 3 bases stayed unmatched. CDR3 nucleotide sequence: TGTGCCAGCAGCTTGAGGCTAGCGGGAGGCGAGCAGTACTTC. Its translation: CASSLRLAGGEQYF. Using reference TRBV5-4 and TRBJ2-7 for the parts outside the CDR3, the full variable domain is ETGVTQSPTHLIKTRGQQVTLRCSSQSGHNTVSWYQQALGQGPQFIFQYYREEENGRGNFPPRFSGLQFPNYSSELNVNALELDDSALYLCASSLRLAGGEQYFGPGTRLTVT.

The CDR3 loop reads CASSETSGMMYEQYF. The CDR3 DNA reads as TGTGCCAGCAGCGAAACTAGCGGGATGATGTACGAGCAGTACTTC. The V and J genes are TRBV9 and TRBJ2-7; 10 bases fit TRBD2. J lost 4 bases, V lost 3 bases, and 7 bases had no gene match. The CDR3 is made up of 15 amino acids. Per the germline V gene, CDR1 is SGDLS and CDR2 is YYNGEE. Drawing the rest from reference TRBV9 and TRBJ2-7, the complete variable domain is DSGVTQTPKHLITATGQRVTLRCSPRSGDLSVYWYQQSLDQGLQFLIQYYNGEERAKGNILERFSAQQFPDLHSELNLSSLELGDSALYFCASSETSGMMYEQYFGPGTRLTVT.

The genes are TRBV5-1 and TRBJ1-2; maybe TRBD1 (5 bases). Deletions cut 0 bases from V and 8 bases from J, with 17 bases between. The CDR3 is 15 residues long. Germline loops: CDR1 SGHRS, CDR2 YFSETQ. The CDR3 bases are TGCGCCAGCAGCTTGGATGGCAGGGAGGTTCTGGGCTACACCTTC. It specifies CASSLDGREVLGYTF.

The J gene is TRBJ2-7, the V gene TRBV7-2; D remains unclear. The CDR3 totals 13 residues. Between the trimmed V and J ends, which lost 3 bases and 1 base, there was a span of 7 bases. CDR1 is SGHTA, CDR2 FQGNSA, per germline. The CDR3 DNA is TGTGCCAGCAGCTTGACCCCGTCCTACGAGCAGTACTTC. As protein: CASSLTPSYEQYF.

A single count supports this clone. This chain joins TRBV10-1 and TRBJ2-7; TRBD1 agrees at 8 bases. The junction had 6 bases not matched to a gene; V was cut back by 3 bases and J by 5 bases. From germline, CDR1 is WNHNN and CDR2 SYGVQD (reference sequence). CDR3 length equals 14 residues. The CDR3 reads CASSDARGPNEQYF. The CDR3 region has the DNA TGCGCCAGCAGTGACGCCAGGGGGCCGAACGAGCAGTACTTC.

The J gene is TRBJ2-1, the V gene TRBV7-2; 9 positions match TRBD1. The CDR3 loop spans 16 amino acids. After removal of 3 bases from V and 6 bases from J, the junction contained 9 bases not matched to a gene. Germline CDR1 and CDR2: SGHTA and FQGNSA. CDR3 nucleotides: TGTGCCAGCAGCTTCAGCCGGACAGGGGACTTCAATGAGCAGTTCTTC. Translating gives CASSFSRTGDFNEQFF. The full variable domain, its missing parts supplied by reference TRBV7-2 and TRBJ2-1, is GAGVSQSPSNKVTEKGKDVELRCDPISGHTALYWYRQSLGQGLEFLIYFQGNSAPDKSGLPSDRFSAERTGGSVSTLTIQRTQQEDSAVYLCASSFSRTGDFNEQFFGPGTRLTVL.

There are a few counts of this clone. CDR3 in DNA: TGTGCCAGCAAGGGGCCTTCCTACGAGCAGTACTTC. The encoded protein is CASKGPSYEQYF. The V call is TRBV6-5, the J call TRBJ2-7; tentative D call: TRBD1 (5 bases). The V and J ends lost 7 bases and 1 base respectively, with 8 bases between them. CDR3 length: 12 residues. Germline CDR1 and CDR2: MNHEY and SVGAGI.

The V gene is TRBV9, the J gene TRBJ2-1; the D call may be TRBD1 or TRBD2 (6 bases each). From germline, CDR1 is SGDLS and CDR2 YYNGEE. With 3 bases removed from V and 0 bases from J, the gap between germline ends came to 22 bases. There are 19 residues in the CDR3. Written as DNA, the CDR3 is TGTGCCAGCAGCGGATGGGGGGCACTGGGGTCTAGCTCCTACAATGAGCAGTTCTTC. Its translation is CASSGWGALGSSSYNEQFF.

In the case of this clone: Distinct nucleotide sequences in the sample also encode this CDR3. The V gene is TRBV5-1, the J gene TRBJ2-7; the match to TRBD1 covers 8 bases. V lost 3 bases, J lost 3 bases, and 5 bases stayed unmatched. The CDR3 consists of 14 residues. CDR1 SGHRS and CDR2 YFSETQ come from the germline V gene. Here the CDR3 reads CASSSGQGYYEQYF. CDR3 coding DNA: TGCGCCAGCAGCTCTGGACAGGGTTACTACGAGCAGTACTTC.

The V call is TRBV29-1, the J call TRBJ2-7, with a tentative D call TRBD2 (5 bases). Trimming took 6 bases from V and 4 from J, leaving 22 bases between them. Germline loops: CDR1 SQVTM, CDR2 ANQGSEA. This CDR3 has 15 amino acids. CDR3 loop: CSVVGDGTRGYEQYF. Written as DNA, the CDR3 is TGCAGCGTGGTGGGCGACGGTACCCGAGGGTACGAGCAGTACTTC.

This chain uses TRBV15 with TRBJ2-7; 8 nucleotides match TRBD1. V lost 0 bases, J lost 0 bases, and 7 bases stayed unmatched. Per the germline V gene, CDR1 is LNHNV and CDR2 is YYDKDF (reference sequence). The CDR3 is 17 residues long. The CDR3 region has the DNA TGTGCCACCAGCAGAGATTTTGGGGACAGGAGCTCCTACGAGCAGTACTTC. Residues: CATSRDFGDRSSYEQYF.